This is a list of T cell receptor beta chains from one sample in a study of T-cell memory formation after mild COVID-19. TCRdb reprocessed the 5' RACE reads via MiXCR and lists one record per CDR3 protein. This table holds about 560,000 distinct CDR3 sequences, around 16% found once. Sequencing was done on a sample of PBMCs or a T cell subset sorted from them (not recorded which). The receptors originated from an adult woman who had mild COVID-19 (a few samples of this study predate the infection). Cell type and time point are not known. Both conserved end residues are part of each CDR3. Fields, in order: J gene, clone size, D gene, V gene, CDR3 DNA, CDR3 protein. A D gene is named only where the DNA matches it firmly. Size tells how often a clone was seen (once, few, many) or the class of an expanded clone, and some rows leave it out.

>TRBJ1-1|once|NA|TRBV5-5
TGTGCCAGCAGCTTGTGGGCGGGACGGGCGAACACTGAAGCTTTCTTT
CASSLWAGRANTEAFF
>TRBJ1-5|few|NA|TRBV6-2/TRBV6-3
TGTGCCAGCAGTTACTCGACAGACTATAGCAATCAGCCCCAGCATTTT
CASSYSTDYSNQPQHF
>TRBJ2-5|few|TRBD1|TRBV6-2/TRBV6-3
TGTGCCAGCAGTTACTTGGACAGGGGGCTGGTGTACTTC
CASSYLDRGLVYF
>TRBJ2-3|few|TRBD1|TRBV7-9
TGTGCCAGCAGCTTTATGCCGGGACAGGGAACAGATACGCAGTATTTT
CASSFMPGQGTDTQYF
>TRBJ1-4|NA|NA|TRBV11-2
TGTGCCAGCAGCCCGATAACAGGGTTGAGTGAAAAACTGTTTTTT
CASSPITGLSEKLFF
>TRBJ1-2|NA|TRBD1|TRBV29-1
TGCAGCGTTTCCGGGACAGGGGACCGCTATGGCTACACCTTC
CSVSGTGDRYGYTF
>TRBJ1-4|NA|NA|TRBV12-3/TRBV12-4
TGTGCCAGCAGAGGAACTACCGCAACTAATGAAAAACTGTTTTTT
CASRGTTATNEKLFF
>TRBJ2-2|NA|NA|TRBV20-1
TGCAGTGCTAAGAGTCCTTTGGGCACCGGGGAGCTGTTTTTT
CSAKSPLGTGELFF
>TRBJ1-1|NA|NA|TRBV20-1
TGCAGTGCTAGAGTTGACGGTAGGGGGGCTGAAGCTTTCTTT
CSARVDGRGAEAFF
>TRBJ2-1|NA|TRBD2|TRBV24-1
TGTGCCACCAGTGATCCCACCGTAACTAGCGGCTCCTACAATGAGCAGTTCTTC
CATSDPTVTSGSYNEQFF
>TRBJ2-1|NA|TRBD2|TRBV5-1
TGCGCCAGCAGCTTGGTAGTCCCAGGACTAGCACGGAATGAGCAGTTCTTC
CASSLVVPGLARNEQFF
>TRBJ1-2|NA|NA|TRBV24-1
TGTGCCACCCCTGGTTTCACCTATGGCTACACCTTC
CATPGFTYGYTF
>TRBJ2-3|NA|NA|TRBV7-9
TGTGCCAGCAGCCGATTTAAATTT
CASSRFKF
>TRBJ2-5|many|NA|TRBV29-1
TGCAGCGTTGAAGTGAGGTACCAAGAGACCCAGTACTTC
CSVEVRYQETQYF
>TRBJ2-1|NA|NA|TRBV5-4
TGTGCCAGCAGCTTGGATGGGGAGCAGTTCTTC
CASSLDGEQFF